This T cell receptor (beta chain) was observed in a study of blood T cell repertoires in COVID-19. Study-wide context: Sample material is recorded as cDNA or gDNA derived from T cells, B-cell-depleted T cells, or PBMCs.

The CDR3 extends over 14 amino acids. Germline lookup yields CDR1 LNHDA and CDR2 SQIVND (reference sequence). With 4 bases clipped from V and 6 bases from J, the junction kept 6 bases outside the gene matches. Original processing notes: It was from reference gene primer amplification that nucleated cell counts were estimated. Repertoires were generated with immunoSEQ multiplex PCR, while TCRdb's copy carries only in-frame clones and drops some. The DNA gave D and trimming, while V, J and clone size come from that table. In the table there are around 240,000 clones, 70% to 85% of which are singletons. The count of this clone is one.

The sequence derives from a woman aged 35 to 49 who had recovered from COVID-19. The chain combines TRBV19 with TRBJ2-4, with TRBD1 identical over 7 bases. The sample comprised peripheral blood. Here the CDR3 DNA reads TGTGCCAGTAGTACACCGGGACAGTCAAACATTCAGTACTTC. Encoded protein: CASSTPGQSNIQYF.